A single sample is the source of the 17 T cell receptor beta chains below, sequenced in a study of T cell changes during pregnancy in multiple sclerosis (dated by TCRdb to 2018 to 2020). The method behind the library was the immunoSEQ multiplex PCR assay. The table was pulled from immuneACCESS by TCRdb, which kept in-frame rearrangements only. Such tables lose some clones; where checked, under half of the loss comes from unresolved V genes, and the rest has no known cause. This sample is represented by under 50,000 clones; under 95% of them were singletons. Together, the top ten hold around 0.66% of the sample. Source: CD4+ T cells from peripheral blood mononuclear cells, taken in the second trimester of pregnancy. These receptors all come from a female donor in good health, enrolled as a control in a pregnancy study.

The V gene is TRBV19, the J gene TRBJ1-6; D gene unclear. Germline V gene sequence: CDR1 LNHDA, CDR2 SQIVND (reference sequence). V was pared by 3 bases and J by 9 bases, with 9 bases between. This CDR3 spans 13 amino acids. The DNA of the CDR3 is TGTGCCAGTAGTATGGCTAGACGTTCACCCCTCCACTTT. Translation gives CASSMARRSPLHF.

The chain links TRBV18 to TRBJ1-2; D may be TRBD1 (5 bases). The CDR3 has 13 residues. Trimming left V 8 bases short and J 4 bases short, with 14 bases between. Germline V gene data show CDR1 as KGHSH and CDR2 as LQKENI. This CDR3 reads CASKPDSIYGYTF. The DNA for the CDR3 is TGTGCCAGCAAACCCGACAGCATCTATGGCTACACCTTC.

The V call is TRBV7-2, the J call TRBJ2-1; TRBD1 aligns across 7 bases. Germline CDR1 and CDR2: SGHTA and FQGNSA. The CDR3 sequence is 14 residues long. Germline trimming cut 5 bases from V and 4 bases from J; bases unmatched to any gene: 5. In DNA, the CDR3 is TGTGCCAGCAGCGCCCGGGACAGATACAATGAGCAGTTCTTC. Translated, it gives CASSARDRYNEQFF.

The CDR3 sequence is CAWSVPGQPQHF. For the CDR3, the DNA is TGTGCCTGGAGTGTTCCGGGTCAGCCCCAGCATTTT. V usage is TRBV30 and J usage is TRBJ1-5, with D unresolved. The CDR3 spans 12 residues. Germline V gene sequence: CDR1 GTSNPN, CDR2 SVGIG (reference sequence). Trimming cost V 0 bases and J 6 bases, with 6 bases left between them.

A remark on this clone: Other DNA sequences in the same sample also yield this CDR3. The V and J genes are TRBV4-1 and TRBJ2-2; D unclear. Trimming pared 0 bases from V and 5 bases from J, leaving 4 bases between. Germline CDR1 MGHRA, CDR2 YSYEKL. There are 13 residues in the CDR3. The CDR3 loop is CASSQERTGELFF. Here the CDR3 DNA reads TGCGCCAGCAGCCAAGAGAGGACCGGGGAGCTGTTTTTT.

The chain couples TRBV11-1 to TRBJ2-5, with 9 bases lining up with TRBD1. The germline V gene encodes CDR1 SGHAT and CDR2 FQDESV (reference sequence). V shed 4 bases, J shed 5 bases, and the junction held 11 bases outside the gene matches. This CDR3 has 16 amino acids. CDR3 amino acids: CASSYPGTGRWETQYF. In DNA form, the CDR3 reads TGTGCCAGCAGCTACCCGGGGACAGGGCGGTGGGAGACCCAGTACTTC. The variable domain in full, completed from reference TRBV11-1 and TRBJ2-5, reads EAEVAQSPRYKITEKSQAVAFWCDPISGHATLYWYRQILGQGPELLVQFQDESVVDDSQLPKDRFSAERLKGVDSTLKIQPAELGDSAMYLCASSYPGTGRWETQYFGPGTRLLVL.

This chain uses TRBV6-1 with TRBJ2-3, with 11 positions matching TRBD2. The J segment lost 1 base and the V segment lost 4 bases, leaving 7 bases of the junction unmatched. Germline CDR1 is MNHNS and CDR2 is SASEGT. The CDR3 loop spans 17 amino acids. The DNA of the CDR3 is TGTGCCAGCAGTGGGAAAGGGACTAGCGGCCGCACAGATACGCAGTATTTT. Protein sequence: CASSGKGTSGRTDTQYF.

The V and J genes are TRBV11-1 and TRBJ2-6; D is unresolved. The CDR3 totals 13 residues. Trimming removed 1 base at V and 5 bases at J, with 3 bases between. CDR1 is SGHAT and CDR2 is FQDESV in the germline V gene (reference sequence). The CDR3 protein is CASSLGRANVLTF. The CDR3 DNA follows: TGTGCCAGCAGCTTAGGTAGGGCCAACGTCCTGACTTTC.

The genes are TRBV9 and TRBJ1-2; D remains ambiguous. In germline, CDR1 is SGDLS, CDR2 YYNGEE. The CDR3 has 13 amino acids. V lost 3 bases, J lost 7 bases, and 13 bases lay in between. The DNA for the CDR3 is TGTGCCAGCAGCGACGAGGGTTTCGGTGGCTACACCTTC. Translation gives CASSDEGFGGYTF.

The V call is TRBV28, the J call TRBJ1-1; 8 bases align to TRBD1. The CDR3 totals 17 residues. With 3 bases clipped from V and 4 bases from J, the junction kept 13 bases outside the gene matches. CDR1 and CDR2 (germline): MDHEN, SYDVKM. The CDR3 coding sequence is TGTGCCAGCAGTTTGGGGACAGGAAGTATAGTTGGCACTGAAGCTTTCTTT. Its protein is CASSLGTGSIVGTEAFF. The full variable domain, rest sourced from reference TRBV28 and TRBJ1-1, is DVKVTQSSRYLVKRTGEKVFLECVQDMDHENMFWYRQDPGLGLRLIYFSYDVKMKEKGDIPEGYSVSREKKERFSLILESASTNQTSMYLCASSLGTGSIVGTEAFFGQGTRLTVV.

V gene TRBV11-2 combines with J gene TRBJ2-4; possible D gene TRBD1, 5 bases. CDR3 length equals 15 residues. V lost 6 bases and J 7 bases, leaving 19 bases between the germline ends. Germline V gene lookup returns CDR1 SGHAT and CDR2 FQNNGV. As DNA, the CDR3 is TGTGCCAGCAGAGCATCCAGACTGACAGCCAACATTCAGTACTTC. Its translation is CASRASRLTANIQYF.

The gene calls are TRBV6-6 and TRBJ1-3; no firm D call. V lost 2 bases to trimming and J lost 0 bases, with 5 bases between them. The CDR3 is 14 amino acids. Germline CDR1 and CDR2: MNHNY and SVGAGI (reference sequence). DNA for the CDR3: TGTGCCAGCAGTTACGAGGCCTCTGGAAACACCATATATTTT. It translates to CASSYEASGNTIYF.

The chain combines TRBV9 with TRBJ1-2, with D tentatively TRBD1 (5 bases). Germline-derived CDR1 and CDR2 are SGDLS and YYNGEE. V lost 6 bases, J lost 8 bases, and 17 bases lay in between. CDR3 length equals 13 residues. The CDR3 spells CASTTPGMSGYTF. For the CDR3, the DNA is TGTGCCAGCACCACCCCAGGGATGAGCGGCTACACCTTC.

V and J are TRBV9 and TRBJ2-5; 9 bases are shared with TRBD1. This CDR3 has 16 amino acids. V lost 3 bases to trimming and J lost 5 bases; unmatched junction nucleotides: 11. In germline, CDR1 is SGDLS, CDR2 YYNGEE. DNA of the CDR3: TGTGCCAGCAGCGAGCGCTTAACAGGGGGCAAGGAGACCCAGTACTTC. Protein: CASSERLTGGKETQYF. The full variable domain, completed using reference TRBV9 and TRBJ2-5, is DSGVTQTPKHLITATGQRVTLRCSPRSGDLSVYWYQQSLDQGLQFLIQYYNGEERAKGNILERFSAQQFPDLHSELNLSSLELGDSALYFCASSERLTGGKETQYFGPGTRLLVL.

The CDR3 region is CASSYLAATDGYTF. The CDR3 bases are TGTGCCAGCAGTTACCTGGCAGCGACTGATGGCTACACCTTC. The V call is TRBV6-6, the J call TRBJ1-2; D gene ambiguous. With 2 bases removed from V and 6 bases from J, the gap between germline ends came to 13 bases. The CDR3 totals 14 residues. The germline V gene encodes CDR1 MNHNY and CDR2 SVGAGI (reference sequence).

V is TRBV6-4 and J is TRBJ1-6, with D possibly TRBD1 on 6 matching bases. The length of the CDR3 is 13 residues. Trimming removed 8 bases from V and 8 bases from J, with 13 bases in between. Germline CDR1 is MRHNA and CDR2 is SNTAGT. The CDR3 nucleotides read TGTGCCAGCGCCGGGACACCACATTCACCCCTCCACTTT. This gives the protein CASAGTPHSPLHF.

About this clone: A read error may account for a junction end that differs from germline. The chain is built from TRBV7-7 and TRBJ1-1; D remains unclear. The CDR3 totals 13 residues. Looked up from germline, CDR1 is SSHAT and CDR2 is FNYEAQ (reference sequence). CDR3 in DNA: TGTGCTAGCAGCTGGGGAGTGGGGACTGAAGCTTTCTTT. Translating it yields CASSWGVGTEAFF.